This record covers a single T cell receptor beta chain. Its antigen is as yet unknown. Sequencing used immunoSEQ multiplex PCR; TCRdb keeps in-frame clones, though not all of them. The repertoire has around 84,000 clones, approximately 90% of them found once; the top ten carry 7.3%. The data belong to a study of identifying expanded T cells in peripheral blood. The study, taken as a whole, reports: Over approximately two and four weeks, about 17 and 20 clones changed, versus around 1.3 between replicates.

This clonotype was obtained from a person aged 18-70 years in good health. The sequenced sample was blood.

The CDR3 DNA sequence: TGTGCCAGCAGCCAGCGGGGGGGCGGACGGAACTATGGCTACACCTTC. Translating gives CASSQRGGGRNYGYTF. The rearrangement uses TRBV5-6 and TRBJ1-2, with D possibly TRBD1 on 6 matching bases. V gave up 4 bases and J gave up 2 bases, with 18 bases separating them. Germline-derived CDR1 and CDR2 are SGHDT and YYEEEE. The CDR3 has 16 amino acids.